The 22 T cell receptor beta chains reported below all come from one sample, sequenced in a study of identical twins. MiXCR, applied by TCRdb to the 5' RACE reads, yields one record per CDR3 protein. The sample carries under 900,000 distinct CDR3 sequences, around a sixth recorded once. These data were likewise used in another study, on T cells expressing NK-cell markers.

The sample comprised PBMCs. All receptors derive from a young woman in good health.

This clonotype was observed a handful of times. V gene TRBV13 combines with J gene TRBJ2-7, with TRBD2 matching 8 bases. The germline gives CDR1 PRHDT, CDR2 FYEKMQ (reference sequence). V trimming: 3 bases; J trimming: 0 bases; junction bases outside the gene matches: 4. The CDR3 contains 15 residues. The DNA of the CDR3 is TGTGCCAGCAGCTTTGGACTAGCACCCTCCTACGAGCAGTACTTC. It translates to CASSFGLAPSYEQYF.

V usage is TRBV20-1 and J usage is TRBJ2-3, with a weak D call TRBD2 (5 bases). Germline V gene data show CDR1 as DFQATT and CDR2 as SNEGSKA (reference sequence). The ends were cut back, 0 bases at V and 7 bases at J, with 8 bases in the middle. The CDR3 is made up of 12 amino acids. In DNA, the CDR3 is TGCAGTGCTAGAGATCGGGGTCATACGCAGTATTTT. Residues: CSARDRGHTQYF.

The sample holds a few counts of this clonotype. The chain uses TRBV7-9 and TRBJ1-2; D remains ambiguous. The CDR3 contains 15 residues. V was pared by 1 base and J by 5 bases, with 14 bases between. Germline values: CDR1 SEHNR, CDR2 FQNEAQ (reference sequence). The CDR3 DNA reads TGTGCCAGCAGCTTAGACCCCCGGGTTGGGTATGGCTACACCTTC. As protein: CASSLDPRVGYGYTF.

The chain recombines TRBV7-9 with TRBJ1-2, with D tentatively TRBD1 (5 bases). V gave up 6 bases and J gave up 3 bases, with 14 bases separating them. Germline CDR1 reads SEHNR; CDR2 reads FQNEAQ (reference sequence). The CDR3 has 14 residues. CDR3 sequence (DNA): TGTGCCAGCAGTAGCGTCGACAGCGACTATGGCTACACCTTC. Translated, it gives CASSSVDSDYGYTF.

Notes on this clonotype: At one of its ends the junction is not consistent with the germline gene, which may arise from a read error. This chain connects TRBV7-7 to TRBJ2-1, with TRBD1 identical over 8 bases. Germline values: CDR1 SSHAT, CDR2 FNYEAQ (reference sequence). CDR3 size: 13 residues. The CDR3 DNA follows: TGTGCTAGCAGCCAAACAGGGGGCAATGAGCAGTTCTTC. Its translation is CASSQTGGNEQFF.

This rearrangement joins TRBV5-5 to TRBJ2-7; D ambiguous. Per the germline V gene, CDR1 is SGHKS and CDR2 is YYEKEE (reference sequence). This CDR3 comprises 13 residues. Trimming cost V 5 bases and J 0 bases, with 9 bases left between them. CDR3 sequence reads: CASRPGSSYEQYF. As DNA, the CDR3 is TGTGCCAGCAGACCAGGTTCCTCCTACGAGCAGTACTTC. Full variable domain (remainder filled in from reference TRBV5-5 and TRBJ2-7): DAGVTQSPTHLIKTRGQQVTLRCSPISGHKSVSWYQQVLGQGPQFIFQYYEKEERGRGNFPDRFSARQFPNYSSELNVNALLLGDSALYLCASRPGSSYEQYFGPGTRLTVT.

This clonotype was observed a few times. V usage is TRBV20-1 and J usage is TRBJ2-5; 7 positions agree with TRBD1. The V gene's germline CDR1 is DFQATT and CDR2 SNEGSKA (reference sequence). Trimming removed 7 bases from V and 7 bases from J; junction bases left unmatched: 18. The CDR3 is 15 residues long. Written as DNA, the CDR3 is TGCAGTGGAGAGCCCCGGACAGGCCGGAGATGGACCCAGTACTTC. This codes for CSGEPRTGRRWTQYF.

The chain combines TRBV27 with TRBJ1-2, with a tentative D call TRBD1 (6 bases). Germline-derived CDR1 and CDR2 are MNHEY and SMNVEV (reference sequence). The CDR3 is 13 amino acids. The V end was cut by 6 bases, the J end by 8 bases, with 16 bases between. The chain's CDR3 is CASRPQSRGGYTF. DNA for the CDR3: TGTGCCAGCAGGCCTCAGAGTAGGGGGGGCTACACCTTC.

This clonotype has just a few counts. The J gene is TRBJ2-7, the V gene TRBV3-1; D gene unclear. CDR3 length equals 14 residues. The germline V and J ends were trimmed by 6 bases and 0 bases, with 12 bases remaining between them. The germline V gene has CDR1 LGHDT and CDR2 YNNKEL (reference sequence). In nucleotides, the CDR3 is TGTGCCAGCAGTCGAACCGGCAACTCCTACGAGCAGTACTTC. It specifies CASSRTGNSYEQYF.

The chain joins TRBV15 to TRBJ1-2, with TRBD1 identical over 9 bases. The V gene end was trimmed by 6 bases and the J gene end by 7 bases; junction bases not matched to a gene: 9. The CDR3 contains 14 residues. Germline loops: CDR1 LNHNV, CDR2 YYDKDF (reference sequence). CDR3 nucleotide sequence: TGTGCCACCAGTGACGGGACAGGGTATTTTGGCTACACCTTC. This sequence encodes CATSDGTGYFGYTF.

The V gene is TRBV6-5, the J gene TRBJ1-1, with D unclear. Between the trimmed V and J ends, which lost 4 bases and 0 bases, there was a span of 9 bases. Germline CDR1 reads MNHEY; CDR2 reads SVGAGI. CDR3 length: 14 amino acids. CDR3 in DNA: TGTGCCAGCAGTTCCTACAATATGAACACTGAAGCTTTCTTT. It translates to CASSSYNMNTEAFF.

The chain recombines TRBV7-8 with TRBJ1-4, with TRBD1 matching over 9 bases. Germline V gene data show CDR1 as SGHVS and CDR2 as FQNEAQ. This CDR3 is 16 amino acids long. V lost 6 bases to trimming and J lost 10 bases; unmatched junction nucleotides: 15. In nucleotides, the CDR3 is TGTGCCAGCAGACCCCATACCGGGACAGGGCGAGGAAAACTGTTTTTT. Protein sequence: CASRPHTGTGRGKLFF.

The table lists this clonotype with a few counts. V and J are TRBV9 and TRBJ2-1, with D possibly matching TRBD2 (5 bases). The CDR3 is made up of 15 amino acids. Trimming stripped 3 bases from V and 5 bases from J, with 15 bases between. CDR1 SGDLS and CDR2 YYNGEE come from the germline V gene. CDR3 sequence: CASSDRAASDNEQFF. For the CDR3, the DNA is TGTGCCAGCAGCGACCGAGCGGCGTCCGACAATGAGCAGTTCTTC.

This clonotype was seen more than once but under ten times. The V and J genes are TRBV20-1 and TRBJ2-1; 9 bases align to TRBD1. The J segment lost 8 bases and the V segment lost 2 bases, leaving 13 bases of the junction unmatched. CDR3 length: 16 residues. Germline CDR1 is DFQATT and CDR2 is SNEGSKA (reference sequence). The CDR3 here is CSARPYPGQGLDEQFF. CDR3 DNA sequence: TGCAGTGCTAGACCCTATCCGGGACAGGGATTAGATGAGCAGTTCTTC.

This chain joins TRBV10-3 and TRBJ2-7; 8 nucleotides match TRBD2. Germline V CDR1 and CDR2: ENHRY, SYGVKD. CDR3 length: 12 residues. Trimming took 10 bases from V and 3 from J; bases not matched to a gene: 5. The CDR3 loop is CATGLARYEQYF. CDR3 coding DNA: TGTGCCACCGGACTAGCTCGCTACGAGCAGTACTTC.

This rearrangement joins TRBV18 to TRBJ1-1; the D is unclear. CDR1 KGHSH and CDR2 LQKENI come from the germline V gene. The CDR3 sequence is 12 residues long. Trimming cost V 3 bases and J 10 bases, with 12 bases left between them. The CDR3 bases are TGTGCCAGCTCACCTCTGACCTATATAGCTTTCTTT. Translation: CASSPLTYIAFF.

This clonotype was observed a handful of times. V and J are TRBV5-1 and TRBJ1-2; the D gene is possibly TRBD1 (6 bases). The V gene's germline CDR1 is SGHRS and CDR2 YFSETQ. This CDR3 spans 14 amino acids. V was pared by 4 bases and J by 2 bases, with 12 bases between. The CDR3 spells CASSADTGNYGYTF. The CDR3, as DNA: TGCGCCAGCAGCGCGGATACAGGGAACTATGGCTACACCTTC.

This clonotype was picked up a small number of times. The chain joins TRBV20-1 to TRBJ2-3, with TRBD2 matching 11 bases. Germline CDR1 and CDR2: DFQATT and SNEGSKA (reference sequence). The junction had 4 bases not matched to a gene; V was cut back by 6 bases and J by 5 bases. The CDR3 spans 13 residues. CDR3 nucleotides: TGCAGTGCCCTAGCGGGAGGAATAGATACGCAGTATTTT. It encodes CSALAGGIDTQYF.

V gene TRBV13 combines with J gene TRBJ2-1; a weak D match, TRBD2 (6 bases). This CDR3 spans 15 amino acids. Trimming removed 6 bases at V and 6 bases at J, with 18 bases between. CDR1 and CDR2 (germline): PRHDT, FYEKMQ (reference sequence). In DNA form, the CDR3 reads TGTGCCAGCAGACCCGGAGTAGCGGCGGGCAATGAGCAGTTCTTC. This encodes CASRPGVAAGNEQFF.

J is TRBJ2-2 and V is TRBV20-1; tentative D call: TRBD1 (5 bases). The CDR3 sequence is 14 residues long. The V end lost 3 bases, the J end lost 7 bases, and 15 bases lay between the germline ends. From germline, CDR1 is DFQATT and CDR2 SNEGSKA (reference sequence). In DNA form, the CDR3 reads TGCAGTGCTAGTACACAGGTCAGCAACGGGGAGCTGTTTTTT. This translates into CSASTQVSNGELFF.

This rearrangement joins TRBV29-1 to TRBJ2-3, with 10 bases aligning to TRBD2. The length of the CDR3 is 14 residues. Per germline, CDR1 SQVTM and CDR2 ANQGSEA. V shed 6 bases, J shed 2 bases, and the junction held 5 bases outside the gene matches. The CDR3 reads CSVLSGGATDTQYF. CDR3 bases: TGCAGCGTCCTAAGCGGGGGGGCCACAGATACGCAGTATTTT.

This clonotype has only a few counts. The chain employs TRBV27 and TRBJ2-5, with 7 bases fitting TRBD1. CDR1 is MNHEY, CDR2 SMNVEV, per germline (reference sequence). CDR3 length: 14 amino acids. The junction had 8 bases not matched to a gene; V was cut back by 5 bases and J by 5 bases. Here the CDR3 reads CASSATGSRETQYF. The CDR3 region has the DNA TGTGCCAGCAGTGCGACAGGGTCCAGGGAGACCCAGTACTTC.